This T cell receptor (beta chain) was observed in a study of blood T cell repertoires in COVID-19 (dated by TCRdb to the early 2020s). Describing the broader study: Samples from collaborators originated in the United States, Italy and Spain and spanned both the acute and convalescent phases of COVID-19. The material from the prospective study consisted of cDNA or gDNA derived from T cells, B-cell-depleted T cells, or PBMCs. Subjects who had been exposed to COVID-19, were actively infected with it, or had recovered from it provided the deeply sampled blood TCRbeta repertoires that made up the dataset. The repertoires were released in a freely available public database meant as a resource for research on the immune response to SARS-CoV-2. Samples came from the ongoing ImmuneRACE study (first 160 participants) plus 1,254 subjects from 6 global collaborators. Sample metadata almost always included a de-identified subject ID, COVID-19 status, age in years and sex. Where HLA class I and class II types were available, the types were taken from metadata supplied by the sample provider, not from assay-based typing.

Study-wide conclusions, independent of this receptor: The amount of clinical and demographic metadata varied by source and participant and was provided uncurated.

The collaborating institutions used their own protocols to collect whole blood in K2EDTA tubes. Collaborator samples were shipped for TCRbeta analysis as frozen whole blood, isolated PBMCs, or DNA extracted from either sample type. With regard to this clone: What antigen it recognizes has not been identified. No quality values exist for individual bases; no much larger clone is one base distant.

Ends trimmed: V by 5 bases, J by 5 bases; bases unmatched to a gene: 2. CDR1 and CDR2 are read off the germline V gene as SGHRS and YFSETQ. The CDR3 covers 12 residues, taking in both the cysteine and the phenylalanine. The only DNA kept is the CDR3, 36 bases in frame from the first base. TCRbeta CDR3 regions were amplified from genomic DNA by means of the immunoSEQ Assay, a bias-controlled multiplex PCR. Turning to the authors' computational methods: Within the assay, amplification of reference gene primers was used to estimate how many nucleated cells each sample contained. To quantify the absolute abundance of each unique TCRbeta CDR3 rearrangement, sequence reads were collapsed and filtered. For each sample, productive Simpson clonality was calculated as the square root of Simpson's diversity index over productive rearrangements. TCRdb took over this immuneACCESS table, retaining in-frame rearrangements with V and J assigned. Such tables are incomplete; in checked studies, under half of the missing clones stem from an unresolved V gene, and the remainder is unexplained. V, J and clone size are taken as reported in that table, and D and trimming were inferred from the DNA itself. For this sample there are under 200,000 clones; around four fifths appear just once. The ten most abundant clones make up 6% to 7.5% of the sample.

Sequenced material: peripheral blood. The TCR comes from a man between 65 and 85 years old with active or convalescent COVID-19. The chain uses TRBV5-1 and TRBJ1-2; 8 central nucleotides agree with TRBD1. The base sequence is TGCGCCAGCAGACGGACAGGGTATGGCTACACCTTC. The resulting protein is CASRRTGYGYTF. Here the CDR3 is joined to the reference TRBV5-1 and TRBJ1-2 genes, and the full variable domain is: KAGVTQTPRYLIKTRGQQVTLSCSPISGHRSVSWYQQTPGQGLQFLFEYFSETQRNKGNFPGRFSGRQFSNSRSEMNVSTLELGDSALYLCASRRTGYGYTFGSGTRLTVV.